This note documents a single T cell receptor (beta chain) sequence. Here immunoSEQ multiplex PCR was the method, and the copy in TCRdb shows in-frame clones only, minus some. The table lists more than 80,000 clones, over 90% of them singletons. Germline V gene lookup returns CDR1 SGHRS and CDR2 YFSETQ. The CDR3 is made up of 14 amino acids. V was pared by 4 bases and J by 7 bases, with 11 bases of the junction left unmatched. These data belong to a study of T cell changes during pregnancy in multiple sclerosis. V is TRBV5-1 and J is TRBJ2-7, with TRBD1 matching 7 bases. The sample in question was peripheral blood, obtained in the second trimester of pregnancy. This clonotype was sampled from a female donor with multiple sclerosis, enrolled in a pregnancy study. The DNA for the CDR3 is TGCGCCAGCAGCCCACAACAGGGGCCGGGGGAGCAGTACTTC. Residues: CASSPQQGPGEQYF. The whole variable domain, remainder taken from reference TRBV5-1 and TRBJ2-7, is KAGVTQTPRYLIKTRGQQVTLSCSPISGHRSVSWYQQTPGQGLQFLFEYFSETQRNKGNFPGRFSGRQFSNSRSEMNVSTLELGDSALYLCASSPQQGPGEQYFGPGTRLTVT.